This entry is about one T cell receptor (beta chain). This specimen comes from a study of blood T cell repertoires in COVID-19. Across the whole study: COVID-19 samples collected from the United States, Italy and Spain covered acute and convalescent phases. The cDNA or gDNA used as material had been derived from T cells, B-cell-depleted T cells, or PBMCs.

Per the original data handling: The assay estimated nucleated cells by amplifying reference gene primers. Sequencing was performed with immunoSEQ multiplex PCR; in TCRdb, only in-frame clones are kept and a portion is missing. D and trimming were read from the DNA, whereas the V and J calls and clone size are those reported in that table. The table lists 250,000 to 300,000 clones, roughly 85% of them singletons. V dropped 5 bases and J dropped 4 bases, with 15 bases sitting between them. There are 15 residues in the CDR3. Germline CDR1 and CDR2: LNHDA and SQIVND (reference sequence). What was sequenced was peripheral blood. The clonotype was recovered from a woman in her twenties or thirties with active or convalescent COVID-19. This sequence joins TRBV19 and TRBJ1-3, with a possible D match to TRBD1 (6 bases). CDR3 sequence: CASSVPGHGGNTIYF. The CDR3 DNA reads as TGTGCCAGTAGTGTCCCGGGACACGGGGGAAACACCATATATTTT.